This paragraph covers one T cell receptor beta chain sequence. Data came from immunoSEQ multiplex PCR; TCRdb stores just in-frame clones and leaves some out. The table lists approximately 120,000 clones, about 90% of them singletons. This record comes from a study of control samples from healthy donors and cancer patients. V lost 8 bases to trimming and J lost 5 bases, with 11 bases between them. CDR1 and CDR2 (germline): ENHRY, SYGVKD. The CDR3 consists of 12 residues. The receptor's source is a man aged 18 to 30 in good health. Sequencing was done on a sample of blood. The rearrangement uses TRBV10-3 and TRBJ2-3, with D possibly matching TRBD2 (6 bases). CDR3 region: CAIGYSGDTQYF. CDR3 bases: TGTGCCATCGGATATAGCGGAGATACGCAGTATTTT.